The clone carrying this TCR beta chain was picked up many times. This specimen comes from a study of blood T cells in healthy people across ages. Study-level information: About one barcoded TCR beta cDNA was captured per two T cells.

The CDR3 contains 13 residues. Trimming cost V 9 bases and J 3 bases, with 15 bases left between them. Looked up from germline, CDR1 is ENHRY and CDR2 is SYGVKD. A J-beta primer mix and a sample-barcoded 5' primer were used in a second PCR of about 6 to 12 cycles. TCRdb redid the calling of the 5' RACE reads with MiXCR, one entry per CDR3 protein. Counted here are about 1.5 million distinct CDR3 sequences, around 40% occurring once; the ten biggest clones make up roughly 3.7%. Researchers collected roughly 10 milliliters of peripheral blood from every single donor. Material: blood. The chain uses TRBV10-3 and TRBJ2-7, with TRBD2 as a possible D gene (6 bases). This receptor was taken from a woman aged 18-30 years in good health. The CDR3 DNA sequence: TGTGCCATTAGAAGACTAGGGAACTACGAGCAGTACTTC. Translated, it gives CAIRRLGNYEQYF.